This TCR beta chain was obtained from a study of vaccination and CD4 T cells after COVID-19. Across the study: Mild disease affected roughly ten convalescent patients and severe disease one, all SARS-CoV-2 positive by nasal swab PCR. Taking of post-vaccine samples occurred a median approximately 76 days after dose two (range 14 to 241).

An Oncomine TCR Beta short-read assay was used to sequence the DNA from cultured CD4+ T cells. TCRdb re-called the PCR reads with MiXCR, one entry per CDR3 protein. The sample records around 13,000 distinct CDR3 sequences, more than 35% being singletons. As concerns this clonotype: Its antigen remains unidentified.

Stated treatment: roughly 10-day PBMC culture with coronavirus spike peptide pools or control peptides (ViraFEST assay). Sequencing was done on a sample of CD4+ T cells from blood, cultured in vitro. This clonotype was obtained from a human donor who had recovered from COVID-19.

The CDR3 DNA reads TGCGCCAGCAGCCAAGTTGCACAGTGGAACACCGGGGAGCTGTTTTTT. It codes for CASSQVAQWNTGELFF. The V gene is TRBV4-1, the J gene TRBJ2-2; D remains ambiguous. This CDR3 spans 16 amino acids. Germline V lookup: CDR1 MGHRA, CDR2 YSYEKL. Trimming cost V 1 base and J 1 base, with 10 bases left between them.